What follows describes a single TCR beta chain. Germline V CDR1 and CDR2: SGHVS, FQNEAQ. The CDR3 spans 17 residues. Germline trimming cut 4 bases from V and 6 bases from J; bases unmatched to any gene: 8. The second PCR ran roughly 6 to 11 cycles with a sample-barcoded 5' primer and J-beta primers. TCRdb itself ran the 5' RACE reads through MiXCR, one entry per CDR3 protein. The sample comprises roughly 2 million distinct CDR3 sequences, around 48% of which are singletons, and over 2% rests with the top ten. The donors, all healthy, were Caucasians living in Russia, aged roughly 6 to 100. Total RNA, at least 5.5 micrograms per sample, came from PBMCs. The sample is drawn from a study of blood T cells in healthy people across ages.

Sequencing used blood. The TCR originated in a woman between 40 and 55 years old in good health. This chain links TRBV7-8 with TRBJ2-1; 14 bases agree with TRBD2. CDR3 protein: CASSSARTSGGSNEQFF. The CDR3 coding sequence is TGTGCCAGCAGCTCAGCAAGGACTAGCGGGGGGTCCAATGAGCAGTTCTTC.